The sample holds a few counts of the clone carrying this T cell receptor beta chain. Its antigen is as yet unknown. Gene names denote mouse genes. The observed sequence ends 3 residues before the CDR3 terminus, with the missing tail filled in from the germline J gene. Losses at the gene ends were 2 bases for V and 6 bases for J; bases not matched to a gene: 5. The CDR3 totals 15 residues. The germline CDR1 and CDR2 sequences are NSHNY and SYGAGN. These data originate in a study of CD8+ T cells in alopecia areata. Overall study context: Donors of skin were C3H/HeJ mice aged 6-12 months with spontaneous alopecia, and recipients were approximately 7-11-week-old female C3H/HeJ mice.

Points from the study as a whole: Relative to mice, TCR sharing across patients was less clear, a difference possibly HLA-related. Scalp samples also yield sequences of resident alphabeta T cells from normal skin. Lesional scalp, especially alopecia totalis/universalis, showed higher clonality than normal scalp.

The sorting of pooled cutaneous lymph node cells relied on CD4, CD8alpha, NKG2D, NKG2ACE and other markers. cDNA serving as the sequencing template came from extracted, reverse transcribed RNA. Produced via immunoSEQ multiplex PCR; TCRdb's table is partial and in-frame only. This sample shows 290,000 or so clones and no singletons; roughly 1.2% rests with the ten largest. The chain carries TRBV13-1 and TRBJ1-6; 7 nucleotides match TRBD1. TRBJ1-6 is an ORF for which the function is uncertain. This clonotype originated in a C3H/HeJ mouse with alopecia areata. Mouse MHC haplotype: H2-k. The sample was CD4+ T cells sorted from a lymph node. The CDR3 reads CASSDAGTVNSPLYF. CDR3 DNA, as far as it was read: TGTGCCAGCAGTGACGCCGGGACAGTTAATTCGCCC.